The 24 T cell receptor beta chains presented below share a single source sample, sequenced in a study of resident and recirculating memory T cells in vitiligo. Clones were read by immunoSEQ multiplex PCR, and TCRdb kept only the in-frame ones, dropping some. The table includes around 78,000 clones, about 92% detected once. The sample taken for sequencing was blood. Receptors were obtained from a male donor with vitiligo.

The chain is built from TRBV9 and TRBJ1-2; D gene ambiguous. The V end lost 0 bases, the J end lost 12 bases, and 18 bases lay between the germline ends. There are 14 residues in the CDR3. Germline values: CDR1 SGDLS, CDR2 YYNGEE. CDR3 loop: CASSVGRTPAGHTF. CDR3 nucleotides: TGTGCCAGCAGCGTAGGACGGACCCCGGCGGGCCACACCTTC.

This chain uses TRBV10-2 with TRBJ2-1, with 8 bases aligning to TRBD2. The germline gives CDR1 WSHSY, CDR2 SAAADI. J gave up 4 bases and V 10 bases, and 9 bases lay outside the gene matches. The CDR3 has 14 residues. The CDR3 DNA is TGCGCCACAAGGGGACTAGAGGTTTACAATGAGCAGTTCTTC. The encoded protein is CATRGLEVYNEQFF.

V and J are TRBV30 and TRBJ2-7; tentative D call: TRBD1 (6 bases). Germline CDR1 GTSNPN, CDR2 SVGIG (reference sequence). The CDR3 extends over 11 amino acids. V lost 4 bases and J 2 bases, leaving 6 bases between the germline ends. The CDR3 coding sequence is TGTGCCTGGACAGGGGCCTACGAGCAGTACTTC. Its protein is CAWTGAYEQYF.

The chain couples TRBV28 to TRBJ2-1; no clear D. Trimming left V 9 bases short and J 4 bases short, with 7 bases between. The germline V gene has CDR1 MDHEN and CDR2 SYDVKM. The CDR3 runs 11 residues. CDR3 bases: TGTGCCAGTAACAGATACAATGAGCAGTTCTTC. Protein sequence: CASNRYNEQFF.

J is TRBJ2-3 and V is TRBV4-3, with D possibly called TRBD1 or TRBD2 (6 bases each). The V and J ends lost 4 bases and 8 bases respectively, with 19 bases between them. Per germline, CDR1 LGHNA and CDR2 YSLEER. The CDR3 consists of 15 residues. The CDR3 is CASSREGGGGVTQYF. CDR3 DNA: TGCGCCAGCAGCCGAGAGGGGGGAGGAGGAGTTACGCAGTATTTT.

This rearrangement joins TRBV11-2 to TRBJ2-5; D may be TRBD1 (6 bases). From germline, CDR1 is SGHAT and CDR2 FQNNGV. V lost 2 bases and J lost 5, with 15 bases in between. The CDR3 loop spans 15 amino acids. The CDR3 is CASSLSRGGGETQYF. DNA for the CDR3: TGTGCCAGCAGCTTAAGCAGGGGTGGGGGTGAGACCCAGTACTTC.

V usage is TRBV7-9 and J usage is TRBJ2-2; 9 bases fit TRBD1. CDR3 length: 14 residues. V was pared by 8 bases and J by 5 bases, with 6 bases of the junction left unmatched. Germline CDR1 and CDR2: SEHNR and FQNEAQ (reference sequence). The CDR3 coding sequence is TGTGCCAGCTCCGGGACAGGGACGACCGGGGAGCTGTTTTTT. Protein sequence: CASSGTGTTGELFF.

The rearrangement joins TRBV4-3 to TRBJ2-3, with D perhaps TRBD1 (5 bases). The V gene's germline CDR1 is LGHNA and CDR2 YSLEER. CDR3 size: 15 residues. Trimming removed 1 base from V and 4 bases from J, with 12 bases in between. CDR3 amino acids: CASSQGSLQADTQYF. In DNA form, the CDR3 reads TGCGCCAGCAGCCAAGGAAGCCTACAGGCAGATACGCAGTATTTT.

This sequence joins TRBV6-4 and TRBJ2-7; 10 bases align to TRBD1. CDR1 MRHNA and CDR2 SNTAGT come from the germline V gene. Trimming removed 4 bases from V and 1 base from J; junction bases left unmatched: 4. This CDR3 spans 15 amino acids. The CDR3 is CASSGWGQGSYEQYF. In DNA, the CDR3 is TGTGCCAGCAGTGGATGGGGACAGGGGTCCTACGAGCAGTACTTC.

J is TRBJ1-2 and V is TRBV18, with TRBD1 matching over 7 bases. The germline gives CDR1 KGHSH, CDR2 LQKENI. The CDR3 consists of 14 residues. V shed 3 bases and J 6 bases; nucleotides not matched to a gene: 7. Here the CDR3 DNA reads TGTGCCAGCTCACCCTTGATAGGGACAGATGGCTACACCTTC. This sequence encodes CASSPLIGTDGYTF.

J is TRBJ2-1 and V is TRBV2, with 15 bases fitting TRBD2. This CDR3 contains 17 residues. Trimming at V came to 3 bases and at J to 8 bases, leaving 8 bases not matched to a gene. Per the germline V gene, CDR1 is SNHLY and CDR2 is FYNNEI. The CDR3 region has the DNA TGTGCCAGCAGTGAGGGACTAGCGGGAGGATACAGGGATGAGCAGTTCTTC. Its protein product is CASSEGLAGGYRDEQFF.

The CDR3 nucleotides read TGTGCCAGCAGCCAAAGCCGGGACAGGGGGAGCAATCAGCCCCAGCATTTT. This encodes CASSQSRDRGSNQPQHF. The rearrangement links TRBV14 to TRBJ1-5; 11 nucleotides align to TRBD1. The CDR3 consists of 17 residues. In germline, CDR1 is SGHDN, CDR2 FVKESK. V lost 2 bases to trimming and J lost 1 base; unmatched junction nucleotides: 4.

This clone appeared a single time. The chain links TRBV6-6 to TRBJ2-3; D unresolved. Germline CDR1 and CDR2: MNHNY and SVGAGI (reference sequence). The V end was cut by 7 bases, the J end by 5 bases, with 10 bases between. The length of the CDR3 is 12 residues. CDR3: CASNSVVDTQYF. DNA of the CDR3: TGTGCCAGCAACTCGGTAGTAGATACGCAGTATTTT.

The gene calls are TRBV9 and TRBJ2-7; D is uncertain. This CDR3 has 14 amino acids. Deletions cut 0 bases from V and 4 bases from J, with 11 bases between. Germline V gene sequence: CDR1 SGDLS, CDR2 YYNGEE. This CDR3 is CASSVVAASYEQYF. The CDR3 DNA follows: TGTGCCAGCAGCGTAGTGGCGGCCTCGTACGAGCAGTACTTC.

V usage is TRBV5-3 and J usage is TRBJ1-1, with 8 bases identical to TRBD1. TRBV5-3 has ORF status, its function being uncertain. The V and J ends lost 4 bases and 3 bases, in that order; junction bases with no gene match: 8. The CDR3 is 15 residues long. The CDR3 protein is CARSHNRGGDTEAFF. The CDR3 coding sequence is TGTGCCAGAAGCCACAACAGGGGGGGAGACACTGAAGCTTTCTTT.

J is TRBJ1-5 and V is TRBV6-5; D is undetermined. The CDR3 totals 15 residues. In germline, CDR1 is MNHEY, CDR2 SVGAGI. Trimming left V 0 bases short and J 3 bases short, with 9 bases between. The CDR3 DNA is TGTGCCAGCAGTTACTCGAGTACAGCCAATCAGCCCCAGCATTTT. This translates into CASSYSSTANQPQHF.

The chain recombines TRBV11-2 with TRBJ1-3; 7 bases fit TRBD1. The CDR3 loop spans 16 amino acids. The V gene's germline CDR1 is SGHAT and CDR2 FQNNGV. Losses at the gene ends were 5 bases for V and 5 bases for J; bases not matched to a gene: 12. CDR3 loop: CASSRTGTAPRNTIYF. As DNA, the CDR3 is TGTGCCAGCAGCCGTACCGGGACAGCGCCCAGAAACACCATATATTTT.

The chain couples TRBV28 to TRBJ2-7; TRBD1 is a possible D gene (6 bases). Germline CDR1 and CDR2: MDHEN and SYDVKM. The CDR3 contains 14 residues. Trimming left V 4 bases short and J 3 bases short, with 13 bases between. The chain's CDR3 is CASSSPTGNYEQYF. CDR3 sequence (DNA): TGTGCCAGCAGTTCACCTACAGGGAACTACGAGCAGTACTTC. The entire variable domain, with the rest obtained from reference TRBV28 and TRBJ2-7, is as follows: DVKVTQSSRYLVKRTGEKVFLECVQDMDHENMFWYRQDPGLGLRLIYFSYDVKMKEKGDIPEGYSVSREKKERFSLILESASTNQTSMYLCASSSPTGNYEQYFGPGTRLTVT.

In DNA form, the CDR3 reads TGTGCCAGTAGTATAGTAAAGGGGGCCAACGAGCAGTACTTC. Translation: CASSIVKGANEQYF. J is TRBJ2-7 and V is TRBV19, with 7 bases lining up with TRBD1. J was trimmed by 5 bases and V by 1 base; bases with no gene match: 5. There are 14 residues in the CDR3. CDR1 is LNHDA, CDR2 SQIVND, per germline (reference sequence).

This chain links TRBV19 with TRBJ2-3, with D perhaps TRBD1 (6 bases). The CDR3 extends over 15 amino acids. The V and J ends lost 5 bases and 1 base respectively, with 13 bases between them. From germline, CDR1 is LNHDA and CDR2 SQIVND (reference sequence). CDR3 amino acids: CASSAEGHRTDTQYF. The CDR3 region has the DNA TGTGCCAGTAGTGCCGAGGGACATCGCACAGATACGCAGTATTTT.

The CDR3 bases are TGTGCCAGCAGTTCAGGGGGCGTTTACGAGCAGTACTTC. Protein sequence: CASSSGGVYEQYF. The chain has TRBV28 and TRBJ2-7, with 8 bases identical to TRBD1. The germline V gene encodes CDR1 MDHEN and CDR2 SYDVKM. CDR3 size: 13 residues. V lost 4 bases, J lost 4 bases, and 3 bases stayed unmatched.

J is TRBJ2-2 and V is TRBV5-1; D is perhaps TRBD1 (6 bases). The CDR3 has 15 amino acids. Germline V lookup: CDR1 SGHRS, CDR2 YFSETQ. The V gene lost 0 bases and the J gene lost 2 bases, with 8 bases spanning the gap. CDR3 in amino acids: CASSLGTANTGELFF. The CDR3 nucleotides read TGCGCCAGCAGCTTGGGGACAGCAAACACCGGGGAGCTGTTTTTT.

The CDR3 region has the DNA TGTGCCAGCAGCGCTTCGGGACAGCGGAACAATGAGCAGTTCTTC. It translates to CASSASGQRNNEQFF. The rearrangement joins TRBV9 to TRBJ2-1, with 7 bases aligning to TRBD1. V lost 3 bases, J lost 5 bases, and 8 bases stayed unmatched. CDR1 is SGDLS, CDR2 YYNGEE, per germline. This CDR3 is 15 amino acids long.

The chain has TRBV5-5 and TRBJ1-2; D is undetermined. CDR1 is SGHKS and CDR2 is YYEKEE in the germline V gene (reference sequence). The CDR3 sequence is 14 residues long. The V and J ends lost 0 bases and 5 bases respectively, with 11 bases between them. CDR3 sequence reads: CASSLGRAGYGYTF. CDR3 nucleotides: TGTGCCAGCAGCTTGGGGAGGGCGGGATATGGCTACACCTTC.